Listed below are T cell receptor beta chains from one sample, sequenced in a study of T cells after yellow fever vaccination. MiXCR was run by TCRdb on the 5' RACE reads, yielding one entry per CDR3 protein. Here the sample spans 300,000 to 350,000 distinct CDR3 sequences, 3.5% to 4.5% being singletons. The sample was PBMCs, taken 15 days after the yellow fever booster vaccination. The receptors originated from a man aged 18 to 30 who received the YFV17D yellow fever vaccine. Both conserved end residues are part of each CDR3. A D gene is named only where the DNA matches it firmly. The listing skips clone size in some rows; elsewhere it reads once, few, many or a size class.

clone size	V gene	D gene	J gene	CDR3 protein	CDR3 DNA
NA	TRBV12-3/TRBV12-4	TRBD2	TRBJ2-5	CASSLWSGGGETQYF	TGTGCCAGCAGTTTATGGTCGGGGGGGGGAGAGACCCAGTACTTC
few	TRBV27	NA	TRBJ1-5	CASSLSPGRQPQHF	TGTGCCAGCAGTTTATCCCCCGGGCGGCAGCCCCAGCATTTT
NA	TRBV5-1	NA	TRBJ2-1	CASSSGTQSYNEQFF	TGCGCCAGCAGCTCCGGGACACAATCCTACAATGAGCAGTTCTTC
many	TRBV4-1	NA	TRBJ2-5	CASSQDSDQETQYF	TGCGCCAGCAGCCAAGATTCAGATCAAGAGACCCAGTACTTC
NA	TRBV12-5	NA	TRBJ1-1	CASGLDLGRGTEAFF	TGTGCTAGTGGTTTGGACTTGGGGAGGGGGACTGAAGCTTTCTTT
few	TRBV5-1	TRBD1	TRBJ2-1	CASSLLLGDRGNNEQFF	TGCGCCAGCAGCTTGCTCCTCGGGGACAGGGGGAACAATGAGCAGTTCTTC
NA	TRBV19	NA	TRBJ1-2	CASSPGWRHSYTF	TGTGCCAGTAGTCCTGGGTGGAGGCACAGCTACACCTTC
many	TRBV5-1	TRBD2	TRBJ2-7	CASSFSGDSYEQYF	TGCGCCAGCAGCTTCAGCGGGGACTCCTACGAGCAGTACTTC
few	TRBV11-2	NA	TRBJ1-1	CASRVNLVNTEAFF	TGTGCCAGCAGGGTGAATCTGGTGAACACTGAAGCTTTCTTT
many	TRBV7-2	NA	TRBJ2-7	CASSRFTGNEQYF	TGTGCCAGCAGTCGATTTACAGGGAACGAGCAGTACTTC
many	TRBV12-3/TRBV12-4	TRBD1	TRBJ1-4	CASSRDRTRSEKLFF	TGTGCCAGCAGCCGGGACAGGACGAGGAGTGAAAAACTGTTTTTT
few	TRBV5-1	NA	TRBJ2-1	CASRKGTGNEQFF	TGCGCCAGCAGAAAGGGTACAGGCAATGAGCAGTTCTTC
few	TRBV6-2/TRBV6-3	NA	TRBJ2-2	CASGTSRELFF	TGTGCCAGCGGGACCTCCAGGGAGCTGTTTTTT
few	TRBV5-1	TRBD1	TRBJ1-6	CASSLQGGVSPLHF	TGCGCCAGCAGCTTACAGGGGGGGGTCTCACCCCTCCACTTT
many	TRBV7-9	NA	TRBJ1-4	CASTPFGEKLFF	TGTGCCAGCACTCCCTTCGGGGAAAAACTGTTTTTT
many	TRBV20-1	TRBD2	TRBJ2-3	CSASPGGGADTQYF	TGCAGTGCTAGCCCGGGCGGGGGGGCAGATACGCAGTATTTT
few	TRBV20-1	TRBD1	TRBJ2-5	CSGKPTPRDRDPETQYF	TGCAGTGGCAAACCGACGCCCCGGGACAGGGATCCAGAGACCCAGTACTTC
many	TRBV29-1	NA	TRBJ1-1	CSVGRGNTEAFF	TGCAGCGTTGGTAGGGGAAACACTGAAGCTTTCTTT
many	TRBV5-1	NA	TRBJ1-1	CASSLAIAGVNTEAFF	TGCGCCAGCAGCTTGGCCATCGCAGGGGTGAACACTGAAGCTTTCTTT
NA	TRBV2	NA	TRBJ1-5	CASSESYQPQHF	TGTGCCAGCAGTGAAAGTTATCAGCCCCAGCATTTT
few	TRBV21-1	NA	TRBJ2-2	CASSKALGLDANTGELFF	TGTGCCAGCAGCAAAGCGCTTGGCCTCGACGCGAACACCGGGGAGCTGTTTTTT
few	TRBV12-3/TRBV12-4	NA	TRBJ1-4	CASTLDINEKLFF	TGTGCCAGCACCCTCGACATCAACGAAAAACTGTTTTTT
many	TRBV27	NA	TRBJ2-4	CASSSRTSGNIQYF	TGTGCCAGCAGTTCGAGGACTTCGGGGAACATTCAGTACTTC
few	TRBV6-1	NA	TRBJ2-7	CAGADRFYEQYF	TGTGCCGGCGCGGACAGATTCTACGAGCAGTACTTC
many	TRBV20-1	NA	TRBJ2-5	CSASRGGVETQYF	TGCAGTGCTAGCCGGGGCGGGGTGGAGACCCAGTACTTC
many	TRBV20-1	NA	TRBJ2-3	CSARDEERTSTDTQYF	TGCAGTGCTAGAGATGAGGAACGGACTAGCACAGATACGCAGTATTTT
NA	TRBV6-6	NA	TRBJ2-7	CASSYSRDSYEQYF	TGTGCCAGCAGTTACTCCAGGGACTCCTACGAGCAGTACTTC